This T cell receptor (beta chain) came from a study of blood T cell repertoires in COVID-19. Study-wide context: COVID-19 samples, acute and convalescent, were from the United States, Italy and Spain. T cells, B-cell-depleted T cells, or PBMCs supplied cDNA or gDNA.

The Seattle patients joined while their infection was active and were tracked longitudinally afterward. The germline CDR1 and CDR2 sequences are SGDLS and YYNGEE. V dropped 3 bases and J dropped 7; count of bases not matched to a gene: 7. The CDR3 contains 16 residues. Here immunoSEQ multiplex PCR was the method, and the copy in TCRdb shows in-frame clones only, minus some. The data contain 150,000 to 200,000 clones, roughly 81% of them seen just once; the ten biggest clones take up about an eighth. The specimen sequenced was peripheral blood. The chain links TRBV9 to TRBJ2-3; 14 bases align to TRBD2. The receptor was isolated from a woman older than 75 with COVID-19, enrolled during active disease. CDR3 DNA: TGTGCCAGCAGCGATCCGACTAGCGGGGGGGCGTATACGCAGTATTTT. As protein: CASSDPTSGGAYTQYF.